A single sample gave rise to the 10 T cell receptor beta chains below, sequenced in a study of naive and memory T cell subsets. An equimolar mix of two oligonucleotides served as the beta constant-region primer for TRBC1 and TRBC2. Ligated cDNA was amplified by four rounds of PCR with nested alpha and beta constant-region primers and SP2. In TCRdb, the UMI-ligation and nested PCR reads were re-called with MiXCR into one record per CDR3 protein. The sample yields 9,700 or so distinct CDR3 sequences, around 5.6% seen once. The source material was CD4+ TEMRA cells from blood. The subset was: effector memory re-expressing CD45RA, CD45RA+ CD27-. Receptors originate from a human donor in good health.

This clonotype came up many times. The chain is built from TRBV7-2 and TRBJ2-7; D uncertain. The CDR3 extends over 12 amino acids. Between the trimmed V and J ends, which lost 1 base and 10 bases, there was a span of 11 bases. Germline CDR1 SGHTA, CDR2 FQGNSA. CDR3 coding DNA: TGTGCCAGCAGCTTAGGGACGGGTCCCCAGTACTTC. The encoded protein is CASSLGTGPQYF. Drawing the rest from reference TRBV7-2 and TRBJ2-7, the complete variable domain is GAGVSQSPSNKVTEKGKDVELRCDPISGHTALYWYRQSLGQGLEFLIYFQGNSAPDKSGLPSDRFSAERTGGSVSTLTIQRTQQEDSAVYLCASSLGTGPQYFGPGTRLTVT.

This clonotype has ten or more counts. J is TRBJ2-5 and V is TRBV12-3 or TRBV12-4; 8 nucleotides match TRBD2. This CDR3 comprises 16 residues. The junction had 10 bases not matched to a gene; V was cut back by 3 bases and J by 4 bases. The CDR3 nucleotides are TGTGCCAGCAGTTTGGGAGCGGGGGCTGCGTCAGAGACCCAGTACTTC. This translates into CASSLGAGAASETQYF.

This clonotype has at least ten counts. The chain carries TRBV14 and TRBJ2-3, with 13 bases identical to TRBD2. The CDR3 runs 19 residues. Germline V gene sequence: CDR1 SGHDN, CDR2 FVKESK. V lost 4 bases to trimming and J lost 0 bases; unmatched junction nucleotides: 10. CDR3 nucleotides: TGTGCCAGCAGCCGCAAGGGACTAGCGGGGTCCTTCAGCACAGATACGCAGTATTTT. It specifies CASSRKGLAGSFSTDTQYF.

V is TRBV30 and J is TRBJ1-6; possibly TRBD1 for D (5 bases). The V end lost 3 bases, the J end lost 7 bases, and 10 bases lay between the germline ends. CDR1 and CDR2 from the germline V gene are GTSNPN and SVGIG (reference sequence). This CDR3 region has 13 residues. In nucleotides, the CDR3 is TGTGCCTGGAGCTCAGGGTTGAATTCACCCCTCCACTTT. Protein product: CAWSSGLNSPLHF.

In this sample, this clonotype turned up many times. The chain links TRBV20-1 to TRBJ2-7; a weak D match, TRBD1 (5 bases). The germline CDR1 and CDR2 sequences are DFQATT and SNEGSKA (reference sequence). CDR3 length equals 12 residues. V was clipped by 0 bases and J by 6 bases, with 9 bases between them. The CDR3 nucleotides are TGCAGTGCTAGAGAACAGGTTGGCGAGCAGTACTTC. It encodes CSAREQVGEQYF.

This clonotype was seen many times. The gene calls are TRBV19 and TRBJ1-2; the D is unclear. V lost 3 bases and J lost 8, with 13 bases in between. The V gene's germline CDR1 is LNHDA and CDR2 SQIVND (reference sequence). The CDR3 length is 13 residues. In DNA, the CDR3 is TGTGCCAGTAGTATGGTCCCGGGGAGAGGCTACACCTTC. Encoded protein: CASSMVPGRGYTF.

In this sample, this clonotype turned up many times. The chain uses TRBV20-1 and TRBJ2-4; TRBD2 agrees at 16 bases. In germline, CDR1 is DFQATT, CDR2 SNEGSKA (reference sequence). The CDR3 consists of 16 residues. After removal of 5 bases from V and 6 bases from J, the junction contained 7 bases not matched to a gene. The CDR3 region has the DNA TGCAGTGCTGCCGGGACTAGCGGGGGGGCCCGAAACATTCAGTACTTC. Amino acid sequence: CSAAGTSGGARNIQYF.

Comment on this clonotype: Possible read error: a much larger clone is one base away. The chain has TRBV6-5 and TRBJ1-5; 9 bases align to TRBD1. From germline, CDR1 is MNHEY and CDR2 SVGAGI. The CDR3 runs to 14 residues. The DNA of the CDR3 is TGTGCCAGCAGACCGGGACAGGGCAATCAGCCCCGGCATTTT. As protein: CASRPGQGNQPRHF.

This clonotype is medium-sized. The chain uses TRBV12-3 or TRBV12-4 and TRBJ1-4; 9 bases agree with TRBD1. The V gene end was trimmed by 3 bases and the J gene end by 8 bases; junction bases not matched to a gene: 1. The CDR3 covers 13 residues. CDR3 amino acids: CASSFGTGEKLFF. The CDR3 region has the DNA TGTGCCAGCAGTTTCGGGACAGGGGAAAAACTGTTTTTT.

This clonotype was seen more than once but under ten times. The chain has TRBV5-8 and TRBJ1-2, with D perhaps TRBD1 (6 bases). The CDR3 covers 15 residues. Looked up from germline, CDR1 is SGHTS and CDR2 is YDEGEE. V gave up 4 bases and J gave up 8 bases, with 21 bases separating them. CDR3 bases: TGTGCCAGCAGCCCGCAGCGAAGGGGGTTGCGCGGCTACACCTTC. Protein: CASSPQRRGLRGYTF.